This is a list of T cell receptor beta chains from one sample in a study of response to subunit inactivated influenza vaccine. TCRdb re-called the RT-PCR reads with MiXCR, one entry per CDR3 protein. Among hundreds of thousands of distinct CDR3 sequences listed, around 15% were seen once. Specimen: PBMCs from blood, collected around 14 days before vaccination. The receptors shown here come from a man aged 45 to 65 who received an inactivated influenza vaccine. Each CDR3 is given with its conserved first and last residue. Fields, in order: clone size, CDR3 length, V gene, D gene, J gene, CDR3 protein, CDR3 DNA. The D gene is left open where the match is weak. Clone size is stated in some rows and not others, as once, few, many or a class when expanded.

.	14	TRBV20-1	.	TRBJ2-3	CSARGRVNTDTQYF	TGCAGTGCTAGAGGACGGGTGAACACAGATACGCAGTATTTT
many	14	TRBV12-3/TRBV12-4	TRBD2	TRBJ2-2	CASSLAGETGELFF	TGTGCCAGCTCCTTAGCGGGGGAGACCGGGGAGCTGTTTTTT
few	17	TRBV5-1	TRBD2	TRBJ2-5	CASSLTRTSGTQETQYF	TGCGCCAGCAGCTTGACACGTACTAGCGGGACCCAAGAGACCCAGTACTTC
.	13	TRBV19	.	TRBJ1-2	CASRWDGNYGYTF	TGTGCCAGTAGGTGGGACGGAAACTATGGCTACACCTTC
.	19	TRBV7-2	TRBD1	TRBJ2-2	CASSLASLRDRLNTGELFF	TGTGCCAGCAGCTTAGCCTCACTCCGGGACAGATTGAACACCGGGGAGCTGTTTTTT
few	17	TRBV20-1	.	TRBJ1-4	CSARDSAAPPTNEKLFF	TGCAGTGCTAGAGATAGCGCAGCCCCACCAACTAATGAAAAACTGTTTTTT
few	13	TRBV12-3/TRBV12-4	.	TRBJ2-7	CASSFDSNYEQYF	TGTGCCAGCAGTTTTGACTCCAACTACGAGCAGTACTTC
many	14	TRBV7-6	.	TRBJ2-7	CASSLERTSYEQYF	TGTGCCAGCAGCTTGGAGAGGACCTCCTACGAGCAGTACTTC
.	14	TRBV29-1	TRBD1	TRBJ2-1	CSVRGQGLYNEQFF	TGCAGCGTGAGGGGACAGGGGCTTTACAATGAGCAGTTCTTC
few	13	TRBV7-8	.	TRBJ1-2	CASSSSTAYGYTF	TGTGCCAGCAGCTCATCTACAGCCTATGGCTACACCTTC
.	18	TRBV11-2	.	TRBJ2-3	CASSQTVTGYGRADTQYF	TGTGCCAGCAGCCAAACAGTTACCGGGTATGGGCGGGCAGATACGCAGTATTTT
few	14	TRBV6-5	.	TRBJ2-1	CASSYGPDPYEQFF	TGTGCCAGCAGTTACGGCCCCGACCCCTATGAGCAGTTCTTC
.	15	TRBV20-1	.	TRBJ2-5	CSALLDGLAYTPQYF	TGCAGTGCCCTGCTTGACGGACTCGCTTACACCCCCCAGTACTTC
few	13	TRBV7-7	.	TRBJ2-7	CASSLYSSSEQYF	TGTGCTAGCAGCTTATATAGCTCGAGTGAGCAGTACTTC
few	13	TRBV15	.	TRBJ1-2	CATRSSGKEGYTF	TGTGCCACCAGAAGCTCGGGAAAAGAAGGCTACACCTTC
many	13	TRBV29-1	TRBD2	TRBJ2-4	CSVVVAGGNIQYF	TGCAGCGTTGTGGTTGCGGGAGGAAACATTCAGTACTTC
few	11	TRBV28	.	TRBJ2-1	CASTSVHEQFF	TGTGCCAGCACCTCGGTGCATGAGCAGTTCTTC
few	14	TRBV29-1	.	TRBJ2-7	CSVAKGPSPYEQYF	TGCAGCGTTGCAAAGGGTCCCTCCCCCTACGAGCAGTACTTC
.	19	TRBV10-3	TRBD1	TRBJ2-1	CAISESIILAGQGHNEQFF	TGTGCCATCAGTGAGTCGATAATTCTTGCGGGACAGGGCCACAATGAGCAGTTCTTC
few	11	TRBV12-3/TRBV12-4	.	TRBJ2-7	CASRQGLEQYF	TGTGCCAGCAGACAGGGCCTCGAGCAGTACTTC
few	11	TRBV10-3	.	TRBJ2-7	CAISKGGEQYF	TGTGCCATCAGTAAGGGTGGCGAGCAGTACTTC
few	17	TRBV6-2/TRBV6-3	TRBD1	TRBJ1-1	CASSYPPTGRENTEAFF	TGTGCCAGCAGTTACCCCCCGACAGGGAGGGAGAACACTGAAGCTTTCTTT
.	15	TRBV4-2	.	TRBJ1-5	CASSQDGQGNQPQHF	TGTGCCAGCAGCCAAGATGGCCAGGGCAATCAGCCCCAGCATTTT
.	16	TRBV6-1	.	TRBJ2-1	CASSPDFSHSYNEQFF	TGTGCCAGCAGCCCGGACTTTTCCCACTCCTACAATGAGCAGTTCTTC
few	12	TRBV12-3/TRBV12-4	.	TRBJ2-1	CASSFTIDEQFF	TGTGCCAGCAGTTTCACAATCGATGAGCAGTTCTTC
.	13	TRBV6-1	.	TRBJ1-2	CASSEVGDRGYTF	TGTGCCAGCAGTGAAGTCGGGGATCGGGGCTACACCTTC
many	14	TRBV29-1	TRBD1	TRBJ1-5	CSVETGYSNQPQHF	TGCAGCGTAGAGACAGGGTATAGCAATCAGCCCCAGCATTTT
.	16	TRBV5-1	TRBD2	TRBJ2-2	CASSFRASGAPGELFF	TGCGCCAGCAGCTTTAGGGCTAGCGGGGCTCCCGGGGAGCTGTTTTTT
.	15	TRBV7-3	.	TRBJ1-5	CARTLRGCRNQPQHF	TGTGCCAGAACTCTCAGGGGTTGTCGCAATCAGCCCCAGCATTTT
.	17	TRBV7-6	TRBD1	TRBJ2-1	CASSFHSRQGVYNEQFF	TGTGCCAGCAGCTTCCACAGTCGGCAGGGGGTTTACAATGAGCAGTTCTTC
.	14	TRBV6-2/TRBV6-3	.	TRBJ1-4	CASSNRRTNEKLFF	TGTGCCAGCAGTAATCGGCGGACTAATGAAAAACTGTTTTTT
.	15	TRBV12-3/TRBV12-4	.	TRBJ2-5	CASSWGGGIGETQYF	TGTGCCAGCAGTTGGGGCGGCGGGATTGGCGAGACCCAGTACTTC
few	16	TRBV5-6	.	TRBJ2-5	CASSLALVERKETQYF	TGTGCCAGCAGCTTGGCCTTGGTAGAGAGGAAAGAGACCCAGTACTTC
few	13	TRBV20-1	.	TRBJ2-7	CSARLLSSYEQYF	TGCAGTGCTAGACTCCTGAGCTCCTACGAGCAGTACTTC
few	14	TRBV6-1	.	TRBJ2-5	CASSQTPIVETQYF	TGTGCCAGCAGTCAAACCCCCATAGTGGAGACCCAGTACTTC
.	15	TRBV11-2	TRBD1	TRBJ1-6	CASSLGQTNNSPLHF	TGTGCCAGCAGCTTGGGACAGACCAATAATTCACCCCTCCACTTT
.	14	TRBV14	.	TRBJ2-1	CASSLGLGLYEQFF	TGTGCCAGCAGCCTCGGTCTGGGGCTCTATGAGCAGTTCTTC
.	19	TRBV6-5	TRBD2	TRBJ2-2	CASSYYASGGSKAGGELFF	TGTGCCAGCAGTTACTACGCTAGCGGGGGCTCAAAAGCGGGCGGGGAGCTGTTTTTT
few	15	TRBV6-5	.	TRBJ2-6	CASSWQISGANVLTF	TGTGCCAGCAGTTGGCAGATCTCTGGGGCCAACGTCCTGACTTTC
.	14	TRBV12-5	.	TRBJ2-3	CASAGDVSTDTQYF	TGTGCTAGTGCCGGGGACGTTAGCACAGATACGCAGTATTTT
.	15	TRBV20-1	.	TRBJ2-2	CSARGRGKYRGELFF	TGCAGTGCTAGAGGGAGGGGGAAGTATCGAGGGGAGCTGTTTTTT
many	15	TRBV7-2	.	TRBJ2-7	CASSSIDTGYYEQYF	TGTGCCAGCAGCTCCATCGACACAGGGTACTACGAGCAGTACTTC
.	15	TRBV2	.	TRBJ2-4	CASSFDAQAKNIQYF	TGTGCCAGCAGTTTCGACGCTCAAGCCAAAAACATTCAGTACTTC
.	12	TRBV10-2	TRBD1	TRBJ2-1	CASSATGIEQFF	TGCGCCAGCAGTGCGACAGGGATTGAGCAGTTCTTC
few	16	TRBV7-9	.	TRBJ2-2	CASSPFVRANTGELFF	TGTGCCAGCAGCCCATTCGTCAGGGCGAACACCGGGGAGCTGTTTTTT
few	14	TRBV20-1	.	TRBJ1-1	CSATYGGRNTEAFF	TGCAGTGCTACGTACGGGGGTAGGAACACTGAAGCTTTCTTT
.	14	TRBV5-4	TRBD2	TRBJ2-7	CASSFPAGGNEQYF	TGTGCCAGCAGCTTCCCAGCGGGGGGAAACGAGCAGTACTTC
many	13	TRBV5-1	.	TRBJ1-2	CASRGQANYGYTF	TGCGCCAGCAGGGGCCAAGCTAACTATGGCTACACCTTC
few	13	TRBV7-9	.	TRBJ2-3	CASSPPPVDTQYF	TGTGCCAGCAGCCCCCCGCCAGTAGATACGCAGTATTTT
.	15	TRBV6-1	.	TRBJ1-1	CASSRLGAGGTEAFF	TGTGCCAGCAGTCGGCTGGGTGCCGGAGGCACTGAAGCTTTCTTT
.	15	TRBV11-2	.	TRBJ2-5	CASSLWGRAQETQYF	TGTGCCAGCAGCTTATGGGGCAGGGCCCAAGAGACCCAGTACTTC
.	19	TRBV4-1	TRBD2	TRBJ2-2	CASSQASGGTRPNTGELFF	TGCGCCAGCAGCCAGGCTAGCGGGGGAACCAGACCGAACACCGGGGAGCTGTTTTTT
few	17	TRBV7-2	TRBD2	TRBJ2-7	CASSLVAGGSFFHEQYF	TGTGCCAGCAGCTTAGTAGCGGGAGGGTCGTTTTTCCACGAGCAGTACTTC
.	15	TRBV4-2	.	TRBJ2-7	CASSQEIGRSYEQYF	TGTGCCAGCAGCCAAGAAATAGGGCGCTCCTACGAGCAGTACTTC